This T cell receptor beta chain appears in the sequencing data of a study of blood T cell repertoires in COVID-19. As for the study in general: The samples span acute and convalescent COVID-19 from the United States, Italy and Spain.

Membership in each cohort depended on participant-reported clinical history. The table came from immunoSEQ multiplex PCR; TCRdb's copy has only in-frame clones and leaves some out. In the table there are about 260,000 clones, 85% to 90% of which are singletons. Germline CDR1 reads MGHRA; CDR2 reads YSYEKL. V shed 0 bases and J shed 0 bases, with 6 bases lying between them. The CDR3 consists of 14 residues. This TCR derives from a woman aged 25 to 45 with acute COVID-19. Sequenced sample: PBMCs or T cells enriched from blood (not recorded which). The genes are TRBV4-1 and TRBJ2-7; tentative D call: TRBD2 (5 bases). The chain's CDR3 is CASSQEGSSYEQYF. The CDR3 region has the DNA TGCGCCAGCAGCCAAGAGGGGAGCTCCTACGAGCAGTACTTC.